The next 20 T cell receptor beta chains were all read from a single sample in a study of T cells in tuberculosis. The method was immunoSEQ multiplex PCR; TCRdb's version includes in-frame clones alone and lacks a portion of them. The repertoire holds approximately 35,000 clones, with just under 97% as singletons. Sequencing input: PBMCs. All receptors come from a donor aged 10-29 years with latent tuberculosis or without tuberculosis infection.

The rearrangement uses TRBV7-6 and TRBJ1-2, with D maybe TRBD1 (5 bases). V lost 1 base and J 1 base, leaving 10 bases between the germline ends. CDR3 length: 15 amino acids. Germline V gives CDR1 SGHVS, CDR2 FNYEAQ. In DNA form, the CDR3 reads TGTGCCAGCAGCTTAGAAACAGGCCTTAACTATGGCTACACCTTC. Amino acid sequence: CASSLETGLNYGYTF.

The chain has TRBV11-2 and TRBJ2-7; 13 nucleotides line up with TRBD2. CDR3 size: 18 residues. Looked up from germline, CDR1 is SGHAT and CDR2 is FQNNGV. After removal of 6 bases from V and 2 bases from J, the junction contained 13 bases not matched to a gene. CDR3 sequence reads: CASRPKIATSGGTYEQYF. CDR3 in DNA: TGTGCCAGCAGACCGAAAATCGCGACTAGCGGGGGGACCTACGAGCAGTACTTC.

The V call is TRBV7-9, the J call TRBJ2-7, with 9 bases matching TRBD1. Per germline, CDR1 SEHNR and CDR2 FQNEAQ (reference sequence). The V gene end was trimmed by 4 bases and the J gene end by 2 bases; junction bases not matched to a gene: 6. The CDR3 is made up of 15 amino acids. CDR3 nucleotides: TGTGCCAGCAGCTCCCCGGGACAGGGAACCTACGAGCAGTACTTC. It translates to CASSSPGQGTYEQYF.

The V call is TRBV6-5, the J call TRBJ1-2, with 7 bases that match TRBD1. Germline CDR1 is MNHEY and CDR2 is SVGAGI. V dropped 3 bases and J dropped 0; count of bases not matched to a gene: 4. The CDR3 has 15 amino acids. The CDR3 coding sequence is TGTGCCAGCAGTTATGGGACAGTCTCTAACTATGGCTACACCTTC. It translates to CASSYGTVSNYGYTF.

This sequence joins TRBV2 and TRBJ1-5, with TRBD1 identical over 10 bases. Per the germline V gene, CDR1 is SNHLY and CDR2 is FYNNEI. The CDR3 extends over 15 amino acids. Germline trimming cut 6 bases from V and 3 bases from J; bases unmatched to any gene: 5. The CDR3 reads CASRLDRGNNQPQHF. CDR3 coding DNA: TGTGCCAGCAGGTTGGACAGGGGGAACAATCAGCCCCAGCATTTT.

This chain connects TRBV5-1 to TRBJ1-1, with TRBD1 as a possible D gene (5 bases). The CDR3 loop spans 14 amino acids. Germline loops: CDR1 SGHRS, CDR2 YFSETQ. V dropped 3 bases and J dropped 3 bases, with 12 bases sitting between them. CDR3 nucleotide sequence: TGCGCCAGCAGCTCCGGGCGGGGGGACACTGAAGCTTTCTTT. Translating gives CASSSGRGDTEAFF. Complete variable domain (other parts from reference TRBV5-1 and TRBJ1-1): KAGVTQTPRYLIKTRGQQVTLSCSPISGHRSVSWYQQTPGQGLQFLFEYFSETQRNKGNFPGRFSGRQFSNSRSEMNVSTLELGDSALYLCASSSGRGDTEAFFGQGTRLTVV.

The CDR3 reads CASSPQSGGARYNEQFF. Written as DNA, the CDR3 is TGTGCCAGCAGTCCTCAAAGCGGGGGGGCTCGCTACAATGAGCAGTTCTTC. This chain connects TRBV27 to TRBJ2-1, with TRBD2 matching 10 bases. V lost 5 bases, J lost 3 bases, and 10 bases stayed unmatched. Looked up from germline, CDR1 is MNHEY and CDR2 is SMNVEV (reference sequence). CDR3 length: 17 amino acids.

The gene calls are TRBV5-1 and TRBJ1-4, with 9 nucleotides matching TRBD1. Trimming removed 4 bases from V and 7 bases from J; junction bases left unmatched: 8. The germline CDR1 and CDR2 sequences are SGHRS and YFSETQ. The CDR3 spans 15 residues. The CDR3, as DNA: TGCGCCAGCAGCGATCCACAGGGGGCTGGTGAAAAACTGTTTTTT. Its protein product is CASSDPQGAGEKLFF.

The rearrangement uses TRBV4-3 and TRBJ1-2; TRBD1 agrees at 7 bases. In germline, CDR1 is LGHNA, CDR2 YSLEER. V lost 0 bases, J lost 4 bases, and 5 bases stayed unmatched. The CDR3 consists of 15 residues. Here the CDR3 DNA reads TGCGCCAGCAGCCAAGATCTGACAGGGCTCTATGGCTACACCTTC. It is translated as CASSQDLTGLYGYTF.

CDR3 loop: CASRQGGDTDTQYF. DNA of the CDR3: TGTGCCAGCAGACAGGGGGGGGACACAGATACGCAGTATTTT. V and J are TRBV6-1 and TRBJ2-3, with a tentative D call TRBD1 (8 bases). From germline, CDR1 is MNHNS and CDR2 SASEGT. The CDR3 covers 14 residues. Trimming removed 6 bases at V and 2 bases at J, with 12 bases between.

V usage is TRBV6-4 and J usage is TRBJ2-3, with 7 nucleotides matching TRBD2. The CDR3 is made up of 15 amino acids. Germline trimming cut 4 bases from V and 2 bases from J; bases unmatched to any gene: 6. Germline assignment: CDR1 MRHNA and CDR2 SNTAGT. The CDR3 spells CASSVGGRDTDTQYF. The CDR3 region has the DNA TGTGCCAGCAGTGTGGGAGGGAGAGACACAGATACGCAGTATTTT.

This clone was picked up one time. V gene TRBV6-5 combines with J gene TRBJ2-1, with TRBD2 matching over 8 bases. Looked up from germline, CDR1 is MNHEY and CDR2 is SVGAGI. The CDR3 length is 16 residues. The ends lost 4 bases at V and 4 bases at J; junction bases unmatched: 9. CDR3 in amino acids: CASSSRGSGAYNEQFF. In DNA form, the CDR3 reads TGTGCCAGCAGTTCCCGGGGTAGCGGGGCGTACAATGAGCAGTTCTTC.

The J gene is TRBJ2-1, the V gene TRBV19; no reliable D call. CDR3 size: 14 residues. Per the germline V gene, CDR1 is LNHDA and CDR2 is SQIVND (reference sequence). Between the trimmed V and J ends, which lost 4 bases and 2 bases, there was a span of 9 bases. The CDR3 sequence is CASSSYLTYNEQFF. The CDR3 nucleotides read TGTGCCAGTAGTAGCTACTTAACCTACAATGAGCAGTTCTTC.

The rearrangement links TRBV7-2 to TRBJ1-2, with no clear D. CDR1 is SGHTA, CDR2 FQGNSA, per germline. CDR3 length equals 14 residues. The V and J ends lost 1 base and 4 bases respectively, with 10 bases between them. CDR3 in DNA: TGTGCCAGCAGCTTAGAGGTGACTCTCTATGGCTACACCTTC. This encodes CASSLEVTLYGYTF.

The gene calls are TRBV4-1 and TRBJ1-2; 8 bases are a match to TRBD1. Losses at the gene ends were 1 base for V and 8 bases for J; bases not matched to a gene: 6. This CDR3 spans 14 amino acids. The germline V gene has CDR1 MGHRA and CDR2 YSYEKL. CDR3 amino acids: CASSQGGQGRGYTF. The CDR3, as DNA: TGCGCCAGCAGCCAAGGTGGACAGGGTCGGGGCTACACCTTC.

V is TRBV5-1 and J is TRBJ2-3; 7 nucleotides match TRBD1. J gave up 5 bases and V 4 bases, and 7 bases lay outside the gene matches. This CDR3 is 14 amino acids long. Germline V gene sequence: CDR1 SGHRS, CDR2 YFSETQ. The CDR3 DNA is TGCGCCAGCAGCCCAATTACAGGGGAAGATACGCAGTATTTT. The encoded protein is CASSPITGEDTQYF.

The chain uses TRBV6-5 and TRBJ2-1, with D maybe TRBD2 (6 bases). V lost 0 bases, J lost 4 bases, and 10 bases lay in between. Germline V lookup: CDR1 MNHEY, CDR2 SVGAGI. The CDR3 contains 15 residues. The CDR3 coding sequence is TGTGCCAGCAGTTACTCTAGCGGACCTTACAATGAGCAGTTCTTC. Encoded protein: CASSYSSGPYNEQFF.

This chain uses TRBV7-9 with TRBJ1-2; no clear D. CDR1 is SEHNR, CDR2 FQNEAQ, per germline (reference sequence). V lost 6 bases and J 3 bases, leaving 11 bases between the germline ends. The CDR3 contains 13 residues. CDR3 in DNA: TGTGCCAGCAGTCCGGAGACTTACTATGGCTACACCTTC. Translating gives CASSPETYYGYTF. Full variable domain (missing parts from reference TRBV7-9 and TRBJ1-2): DTGVSQNPRHKITKRGQNVTFRCDPISEHNRLYWYRQTLGQGPEFLTYFQNEAQLEKSRLLSDRFSAERPKGSFSTLEIQRTEQGDSAMYLCASSPETYYGYTFGSGTRLTVV.

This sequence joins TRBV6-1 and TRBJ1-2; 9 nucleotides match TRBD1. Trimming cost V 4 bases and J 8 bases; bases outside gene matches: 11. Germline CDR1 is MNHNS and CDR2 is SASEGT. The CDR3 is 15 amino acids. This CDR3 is CASSVTGGGSEGYTF. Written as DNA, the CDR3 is TGTGCCAGCAGTGTAACAGGGGGCGGATCTGAGGGCTACACCTTC.

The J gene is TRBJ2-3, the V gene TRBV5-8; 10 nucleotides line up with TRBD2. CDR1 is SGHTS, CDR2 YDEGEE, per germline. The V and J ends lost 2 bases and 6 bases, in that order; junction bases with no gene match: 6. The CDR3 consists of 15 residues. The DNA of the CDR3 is TGTGCCAGCAGCTTCCGGGGACTAGCGAGTGATACGCAGTATTTT. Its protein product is CASSFRGLASDTQYF.